These 26 T cell receptor beta chains came from one sample sequenced in a study of T cells in women clearing cervical HPV infection. Measured with immunoSEQ multiplex PCR; TCRdb has only the in-frame clones, and not every one. The repertoire table contains approximately 18,000 clones. What was sequenced was blood buffy coat. Receptors were obtained from a woman between 18 and 69 years old with a cervical HPV16 infection that either progressed to CIN3+ or cleared (not recorded which).

The part of the CDR3 DNA that was read is TGTGCCAGCAGTAACACAGAGGTCTATGGC. This translates into CASSNTEVYG. The CDR3 in full is CASSNTEVYGYTF. The V call is TRBV5-6, the J call TRBJ1-2; no reliable D call. The read terminates 3 residues ahead of where the CDR3 ends, so the germline J gene completes it. Germline V gives CDR1 SGHDT, CDR2 YYEEEE. The CDR3 is made up of 13 amino acids. With 5 bases removed from V and 4 bases from J, the gap between germline ends came to 12 bases.

On this clone itself: Read coverage stops 3 residues before the CDR3 terminus; the germline J gene supplies the remainder. The chain employs TRBV19 and TRBJ1-5, with 7 bases that match TRBD1. The CDR3 is 15 residues long. Germline assignment: CDR1 LNHDA and CDR2 SQIVND (reference sequence). The trim removed 7 bases at V and 0 bases at J, leaving 6 bases unmatched. Here the CDR3 reads CASNRGLYSNQPQHF. The sequenced part of the CDR3 DNA is TGTGCCAGTAATAGGGGGCTTTATAGCAATCAGCCC.

As for this clone: The read halts 3 residues ahead of the CDR3 end, with the missing end drawn from the germline J gene. The rearrangement joins TRBV20-1 to TRBJ1-2, with D possibly being TRBD1 (5 bases). This CDR3 region has 13 residues. CDR1 and CDR2 (germline): DFQATT, SNEGSKA (reference sequence). CDR3 loop: CSAVGRREIAYTF. The CDR3 bases that were read are TGCAGTGCTGTGGGTCGCAGGGAAATTGCC.

On this clone: Read sequence stops 3 residues before the CDR3 end, and the germline J gene provides the missing end. The rearrangement links TRBV10-3 to TRBJ2-1; TRBD2 matches 9 bases. Germline CDR1 reads ENHRY; CDR2 reads SYGVKD. CDR3 size: 15 residues. V trimming: 7 bases; J trimming: 2 bases; junction bases outside the gene matches: 6. The CDR3 sequence is CAIMSSGGPYNEQFF. The sequenced part of the CDR3 DNA is TGTGCCATCATGAGTAGCGGGGGCCCCTACAATGAG.

Notes on this clone: The sequence runs out 3 residues before the end of the CDR3; the remainder is reconstructed from the germline J gene. The chain combines TRBV2 with TRBJ2-1; D call uncertain. The CDR3 totals 11 residues. V was shortened by 4 bases and J by 9 bases, with 7 bases between the two germline ends. Looked up from germline, CDR1 is SNHLY and CDR2 is FYNNEI. The CDR3 bases that were read are TGTGCCAGCAGTGCCGTGCGTGAG. It yields the protein CASSAVRE. The CDR3 reads in full as CASSAVREQFF.

On this clone: The CDR3 end is not reached by the read, which stops 3 residues before it; the germline J gene fills it in. The rearrangement uses TRBV7-9 and TRBJ1-1; D not certain. Germline V gene sequence: CDR1 SEHNR, CDR2 FQNEAQ (reference sequence). The CDR3 has 13 residues. Deletions cut 0 bases from V and 1 base from J, with 3 bases between. The CDR3 region is CASSLAANTEAFF. The part of the CDR3 DNA that was read is TGTGCCAGCAGCTTAGCAGCGAACACTGAA.

A note on this clone: Read sequence stops 3 residues before the CDR3 end, and the germline J gene provides the missing end. The V call is TRBV30, the J call TRBJ2-1; 9 positions match TRBD2. This CDR3 is built from 13 residues. The germline V gene has CDR1 GTSNPN and CDR2 SVGIG (reference sequence). The junction had 5 bases not matched to a gene; V was cut back by 4 bases and J by 7 bases. The CDR3 bases that were read are TGTGCCTGGAATAGCGGGAGTTGGAATGAG. Translation: CAWNSGSWNE. The CDR3 in its entirety is CAWNSGSWNEQFF.

Turning to this clone: The read halts 3 residues ahead of the CDR3 end, with the missing end drawn from the germline J gene. V gene TRBV11-2 combines with J gene TRBJ1-3, with D perhaps TRBD1 (5 bases). Trimming left V 5 bases short and J 2 bases short, with 13 bases between. CDR1 and CDR2 (germline): SGHAT, FQNNGV. There are 15 residues in the CDR3. CDR3 DNA (partial): TGTGCCAGCAGCGCCGGGGGTTCCCCTGGAAACACC. It yields the protein CASSAGGSPGNT. Given in full, the CDR3 is CASSAGGSPGNTIYF.

Details on this clone: The sequence runs out 3 residues before the end of the CDR3; the remainder is reconstructed from the germline J gene. V usage is TRBV7-8 and J usage is TRBJ1-1; 8 bases fit TRBD1. Germline loops: CDR1 SGHVS, CDR2 FQNEAQ. The CDR3 extends over 15 amino acids. V lost 4 bases and J lost 3; bases outside the gene matches: 7. CDR3: CASSSGGALDTEAFF. The CDR3 bases that were read are TGTGCCAGCAGCTCAGGGGGCGCGTTGGACACTGAA.

The CDR3: CASSSQGAFAFAKNIQYF. The sequenced CDR3 bases are TGTGCCAGCAGCTCCCAGGGGGCTTTTGCGTTCGCCAAAAACATT. The chain combines TRBV12-3 or TRBV12-4 with TRBJ2-4; 8 bases match TRBD1. The CDR3 end falls 3 residues outside the read, so it is completed with the germline J gene. With 6 bases clipped from V and 1 base from J, the junction kept 14 bases outside the gene matches. CDR3 length equals 18 residues.

Remarks on this clone: The read ends 3 residues before the CDR3 terminus; that terminus is restored from the germline J gene. The rearrangement links TRBV5-6 to TRBJ1-1, with D uncertain. Germline CDR1 and CDR2: SGHDT and YYEEEE. V was shortened by 2 bases and J by 1 base, with 6 bases between the two germline ends. The CDR3 is made up of 13 amino acids. CDR3 protein: CASSFAGNTEAFF. The DNA read from the CDR3 is TGTGCCAGCAGCTTCGCAGGGAACACTGAA. Supplemented by reference TRBV5-6 and TRBJ1-1, the full variable domain reads DAGVTQSPTHLIKTRGQQVTLRCSPKSGHDTVSWYQQALGQGPQFIFQYYEEEERQRGNFPDRFSGHQFPNYSSELNVNALLLGDSALYLCASSFAGNTEAFFGQGTRLTVV.

About this clone: The sequence runs out 3 residues before the end of the CDR3; the remainder is reconstructed from the germline J gene. The chain carries TRBV2 and TRBJ2-7; 8 nucleotides match TRBD2. This CDR3 region has 14 residues. Germline CDR1 SNHLY, CDR2 FYNNEI. J lost 5 bases, V lost 6 bases, and 9 bases had no gene match. Incomplete CDR3 DNA: TGTGCCAGCAGGAAGGGACTAGGAGGAGACGAG. It specifies CASRKGLGGDE. The whole CDR3 is CASRKGLGGDEQYF.

A remark on this clone: The read gets to within 3 residues of the CDR3 end, and the germline J gene fills in the rest. This chain uses TRBV20-1 with TRBJ2-7, with D perhaps TRBD1 (5 bases). Trimming took 1 base from V and 2 from J, leaving 15 bases between them. Germline-derived CDR1 and CDR2 are DFQATT and SNEGSKA (reference sequence). The CDR3 runs to 15 residues. CDR3 region: CSARVADISPYEQYF. CDR3 bases read: TGCAGTGCTAGAGTTGCGGACATCTCCCCCTACGAG.

About this clone: The CDR3 end falls 3 residues outside the read, so it is completed with the germline J gene. V usage is TRBV7-9 and J usage is TRBJ1-6; 7 bases agree with TRBD1. CDR3 length equals 14 residues. J was trimmed by 10 bases and V by 4 bases; bases with no gene match: 7. Germline V gene lookup returns CDR1 SEHNR and CDR2 FQNEAQ (reference sequence). The CDR3 is CASSSETGFSPLHF. The CDR3 DNA, read in part, is TGTGCCAGCAGCTCGGAGACAGGGTTCTCACCC.

Comment on this clone: The read ends 3 residues before the CDR3 terminus; that terminus is restored from the germline J gene. V usage is TRBV28 and J usage is TRBJ1-6; weak D call: TRBD1 (5 bases). The CDR3 extends over 16 amino acids. Germline V lookup: CDR1 MDHEN, CDR2 SYDVKM. V lost 3 bases and J lost 4, with 13 bases in between. Partial CDR3 DNA: TGTGCCAGCAGTTTTAGTAGGGGTCTTTATAATTCACCC. This encodes CASSFSRGLYNSP. The CDR3 in full is CASSFSRGLYNSPLHF.

In the case of this clone: The CDR3 end lies 3 residues beyond the end of the read and is filled in from the germline J gene. The V and J genes are TRBV4-1 and TRBJ2-1, with 8 positions matching TRBD1. Germline V lookup: CDR1 MGHRA, CDR2 YSYEKL. The V segment lost 2 bases and the J segment 9 bases; nucleotides outside the gene matches: 6. This CDR3 region has 14 residues. CDR3 residues: CASSQQGQGSEQFF. The CDR3 bases that were read are TGCGCCAGCAGCCAACAAGGACAGGGTTCTGAG.

Comments on this clone: The read ends 3 residues early relative to the CDR3; the germline J gene fills the gap. This rearrangement joins TRBV20-1 to TRBJ1-1; D unresolved. Germline V CDR1 and CDR2: DFQATT, SNEGSKA (reference sequence). The length of the CDR3 is 17 residues. The germline V and J ends were trimmed by 0 bases and 0 bases, with 17 bases remaining between them. CDR3 region: CSARDPGKGGMNTEAFF. The sequenced part of the CDR3 DNA is TGCAGTGCTAGAGATCCGGGGAAGGGAGGCATGAACACTGAA.

Comment on this clone: Coverage ceases 3 residues before the CDR3 finishes, and the germline J gene fills in the end. V and J are TRBV7-9 and TRBJ2-5, with D tentatively TRBD1 or TRBD2 (7 bases each). CDR1 and CDR2 from the germline V gene are SEHNR and FQNEAQ (reference sequence). V gave up 1 base and J gave up 5 bases, with 14 bases separating them. This CDR3 is 15 amino acids long. This CDR3 reads CASSLEGGGSETQYF. The CDR3 bases that were read are TGTGCCAGCAGCTTAGAAGGGGGCGGGAGTGAGACC.

Remarks on this clone: The CDR3 extends 3 residues past the end of the read, so its final part is completed from the germline J gene. The chain joins TRBV24-1 to TRBJ1-2; unclear D gene. CDR1 and CDR2 from the germline V gene are KGHDR and SFDVKD. Trimming removed 9 bases from V and 0 bases from J, with 7 bases in between. CDR3 length: 12 residues. The CDR3 loop reads CATSSSNYGYTF. CDR3 bases read: TGTGCCACCTCCTCCTCTAACTATGGC.

Note on this clone: The observed sequence ends 3 residues before the CDR3 terminus, with the missing tail filled in from the germline J gene. V is TRBV2 and J is TRBJ1-1; no reliable D call. V was shortened by 4 bases and J by 1 base, with 10 bases between the two germline ends. CDR1 is SNHLY and CDR2 is FYNNEI in the germline V gene. The CDR3 covers 14 residues. The CDR3 spells CASSVLHQNTEAFF. The covered CDR3 bases are TGTGCCAGCAGTGTACTGCACCAGAACACTGAA. The whole variable domain, remainder taken from reference TRBV2 and TRBJ1-1, is EPEVTQTPSHQVTQMGQEVILRCVPISNHLYFYWYRQILGQKVEFLVSFYNNEISEKSEIFDDQFSVERPDGSNFTLKIRSTKLEDSAMYFCASSVLHQNTEAFFGQGTRLTVV.

With regard to this clone: The read stops 3 residues short of the end of the CDR3; the missing end is completed from the germline J gene. The V gene is TRBV6-1, the J gene TRBJ2-2; 12 bases align to TRBD2. Germline V gene sequence: CDR1 MNHNS, CDR2 SASEGT. The CDR3 has 17 amino acids. Germline trimming cut 2 bases from V and 7 bases from J; bases unmatched to any gene: 8. Partial CDR3 DNA: TGTGCCAGCAGTGAACTAGCGGGGGGGCCGAGGGTCGGGGAG. This translates into CASSELAGGPRVGE. Given in full, the CDR3 is CASSELAGGPRVGELFF.

The chain's CDR3 is CSVEGLAGVTGELFF. Partial CDR3 DNA: TGCAGCGTTGAGGGACTAGCGGGAGTTACCGGGGAG. The chain uses TRBV29-1 and TRBJ2-2; TRBD2 aligns across 14 bases. The missing CDR3 end, 3 residues past where the read stops, is filled in from the germline J gene. Trimming at V came to 3 bases and at J to 5 bases, leaving 2 bases not matched to a gene. CDR3 length equals 15 residues. Germline-derived CDR1 and CDR2 are SQVTM and ANQGSEA.

Points on this clone: The read comes to an end 3 residues before the CDR3 does, leaving the germline J gene to fill in the end. The chain combines TRBV20-1 with TRBJ2-2; D gene ambiguous. CDR3 length equals 12 residues. Germline CDR1 reads DFQATT; CDR2 reads SNEGSKA (reference sequence). V lost 4 bases, J lost 4 bases, and 7 bases lay in between. CDR3 region: CSATSGTGELFF. CDR3 bases read: TGCAGTGCTACCTCGGGCACCGGGGAG.

A remark on this clone: The DNA ends 3 residues before the CDR3 does, and the rest of the CDR3 is filled in from the germline J gene. The chain has TRBV9 and TRBJ2-5; TRBD2 agrees at 7 bases. The germline V gene has CDR1 SGDLS and CDR2 YYNGEE. With V trimmed by 0 bases and J by 1 base, 6 bases remained unmatched. The CDR3 sequence is 16 residues long. CDR3 sequence reads: CASSVAGGGVQETQYF. The part of the CDR3 DNA that was read is TGTGCCAGCAGCGTAGCTGGGGGGGGTGTCCAAGAGACC.

As for this clone: The read stops 3 residues short of the end of the CDR3; the missing end is completed from the germline J gene. The chain carries TRBV18 and TRBJ2-3; 13 nucleotides agree with TRBD2. Trimming cost V 1 base and J 2 bases; bases outside gene matches: 12. CDR1 is KGHSH and CDR2 is LQKENI in the germline V gene. This CDR3 has 20 amino acids. The CDR3 region is CASSPLGLAGVVRHTDTQYF. The CDR3 bases that were read are TGTGCCAGCTCACCACTCGGACTAGCGGGAGTGGTGCGACACACAGATACG.

Concerning this clone itself: Read coverage stops 3 residues before the CDR3 terminus; the germline J gene supplies the remainder. The rearrangement joins TRBV20-1 to TRBJ1-5; 7 bases line up with TRBD1. The CDR3 spans 15 residues. The J segment lost 1 base and the V segment lost 6 bases, leaving 9 bases of the junction unmatched. Germline V gene data show CDR1 as DFQATT and CDR2 as SNEGSKA (reference sequence). The CDR3 is CSARRQGSSNQPQHF. Incomplete CDR3 DNA: TGCAGTGCCCGGAGACAGGGTTCGAGCAATCAGCCC.